This T cell receptor (beta chain) came from a study of blood T cells in healthy people across ages. Across the whole study: Roughly one uniquely barcoded beta molecule per two T cells was captured.

For the second PCR, which ran for roughly 7 to 11 cycles, a sample-barcoded 5' primer and a J-beta primer mix were used. Each cDNA molecule received a tag from a template-switch adaptor that had 12 random nucleotides. Sequencing yielded, for each sample, at least 3 million paired-end reads carrying CDR3. TCRdb redid the calling of the 5' RACE reads with MiXCR, one entry per CDR3 protein. The sample lists over a million distinct CDR3 sequences, approximately 60% occurring once. The CDR3 has 16 amino acids. The V gene's germline CDR1 is MNHEY and CDR2 SVGAGI. V lost 1 base and J lost 4, with 13 bases in between.

The chain links TRBV6-5 to TRBJ2-2; D assignment may be TRBD1 or TRBD2 (5 bases each). Sequenced input: blood. This sequence originates from a man aged 18-30 years in good health. CDR3 sequence reads: CASSYLSGQGTGELFF. CDR3 nucleotide sequence: TGTGCCAGCAGTTACTTAAGCGGTCAGGGCACCGGGGAGCTGTTTTTT.